The 20 T cell receptor beta chains in this list originate from one sample, sequenced in a study of T cell responses to AZD1222 COVID-19 vaccine. Assay used: immunoSEQ multiplex PCR; TCRdb lists only in-frame clones, some missing. This table holds 120,000 or so clones, approximately 89% found once. Sequencing used peripheral blood, obtained on day 0 of AZD1222 vaccination. The receptors originated from an adult in good health.

The chain joins TRBV9 to TRBJ2-3; D is uncertain. Per germline, CDR1 SGDLS and CDR2 YYNGEE. The CDR3 sequence is 15 residues long. Trimming shortened V by 0 bases and J by 4 bases, and 12 bases separated the two germline ends. The CDR3 region has the DNA TGTGCCAGCAGCGTAGCTACGCGGTCCCCAGATACGCAGTATTTT. It translates to CASSVATRSPDTQYF.

The rearrangement links TRBV18 to TRBJ1-4; 7 bases are a match to TRBD1. This CDR3 is 15 amino acids long. CDR1 is KGHSH and CDR2 is LQKENI in the germline V gene. Trimming cost V 3 bases and J 4 bases; bases outside gene matches: 5. As DNA, the CDR3 is TGTGCCAGCTCACCGTTGACAGGGCTTAATGAAAAACTGTTTTTT. It is translated as CASSPLTGLNEKLFF.

The V call is TRBV9, the J call TRBJ2-3; D is perhaps TRBD1 or TRBD2 (5 bases each). The CDR3 has 14 residues. From germline, CDR1 is SGDLS and CDR2 YYNGEE. V lost 2 bases and J lost 2, with 9 bases in between. The CDR3, as DNA: TGTGCCAGCAGCGTTCGAGGGGCCACAGATACGCAGTATTTT. This gives the protein CASSVRGATDTQYF.

This clone was counted only a few times. The CDR3 loop is CASRSGTVIYEQYF. DNA of the CDR3: TGCGCCAGCAGATCGGGGACGGTGATCTACGAGCAGTACTTC. This chain uses TRBV10-2 with TRBJ2-7; either TRBD1 or TRBD2 may supply D (5 bases each). Germline V CDR1 and CDR2: WSHSY, SAAADI. The CDR3 length is 14 residues. V lost 6 bases and J lost 3, with 15 bases in between.

This rearrangement joins TRBV5-1 to TRBJ1-3, with 7 nucleotides matching TRBD1. This CDR3 is built from 14 residues. V shed 7 bases, J shed 0 bases, and the junction held 4 bases outside the gene matches. Germline V CDR1 and CDR2: SGHRS, YFSETQ. CDR3 sequence (DNA): TGCGCCAGCTGGGACAGTGCCTCTGGAAACACCATATATTTT. Its translation: CASWDSASGNTIYF.

A single count supports this clone. The gene calls are TRBV18 and TRBJ2-1; TRBD2 matches 11 bases. Germline CDR1 reads KGHSH; CDR2 reads LQKENI. The length of the CDR3 is 15 residues. J gave up 6 bases and V 3 bases, and 4 bases lay outside the gene matches. In DNA, the CDR3 is TGTGCCAGCTCACCCGGGACTAGCGGAGGCAATGAGCAGTTCTTC. Encoded protein: CASSPGTSGGNEQFF.

The chain carries TRBV30 and TRBJ1-4; D is perhaps TRBD1 (5 bases). Deletions cut 3 bases from V and 15 bases from J, with 26 bases between. The germline V gene encodes CDR1 GTSNPN and CDR2 SVGIG (reference sequence). The CDR3 covers 15 residues. The CDR3 region has the DNA TGTGCCTGGAGATCACGAAGGTCAGGGCCGGAATTTGTGTTTTTT. Translation: CAWRSRRSGPEFVFF. The variable domain in full, completed from reference TRBV30 and TRBJ1-4, reads SQTIHQWPATLVQPVGSPLSLECTVEGTSNPNLYWYRQAAGRGLQLLFYSVGIGQISSEVPQNLSASRPQDRQFILSSKKLLLSDSGFYLCAWRSRRSGPEFVFFGSGTQLSVL.

This clone appeared many times. The genes are TRBV4-2 and TRBJ1-2; the D is unclear. The CDR3 is 13 residues long. The germline V gene has CDR1 LGHNA and CDR2 YNFKEQ. The V and J ends lost 3 bases and 4 bases respectively, with 9 bases between them. CDR3 bases: TGTGCCAGCAGCCAGGTCTGGAGCTATGGCTACACCTTC. This sequence encodes CASSQVWSYGYTF.

The J gene is TRBJ1-3, the V gene TRBV5-8, with D possibly matching TRBD1 (6 bases). This CDR3 is 15 amino acids long. V lost 2 bases, J lost 3 bases, and 12 bases lay in between. The germline gives CDR1 SGHTS, CDR2 YDEGEE. The CDR3 region has the DNA TGTGCCAGCAGCTTTACAGGGTCTTTTGGAAACACCATATATTTT. Amino acid sequence: CASSFTGSFGNTIYF.

The V call is TRBV27, the J call TRBJ1-3, with D hard to call. Trimming took off 6 bases at V and 0 bases at J, with 27 bases between the two ends. Germline V gene sequence: CDR1 MNHEY, CDR2 SMNVEV (reference sequence). This CDR3 is 20 amino acids long. The CDR3 nucleotides are TGTGCCAGCAGACCTCGGGTGATCGGGAATGTCGGCAGCTCTGGAAACACCATATATTTT. It codes for CASRPRVIGNVGSSGNTIYF.

This clone appeared a few times. The chain employs TRBV29-1 and TRBJ1-1; D is ambiguous. V gave up 6 bases and J gave up 11 bases, with 13 bases separating them. Germline V gene data show CDR1 as SQVTM and CDR2 as ANQGSEA. The CDR3 covers 10 residues. The DNA of the CDR3 is TGCAGCGTGATCCAACGCGGGGCTTTCTTT. Its protein is CSVIQRGAFF.

Here the CDR3 reads CASSIQGTLRGETQYF. In DNA, the CDR3 is TGTGCCAGTAGTATACAGGGCACTCTACGAGGAGAGACCCAGTACTTC. This chain uses TRBV19 with TRBJ2-5; tentative D call: TRBD1 (5 bases). CDR1 is LNHDA and CDR2 is SQIVND in the germline V gene (reference sequence). The V end lost 2 bases, the J end lost 4 bases, and 17 bases lay between the germline ends. The CDR3 is made up of 16 amino acids.

The rearrangement joins TRBV19 to TRBJ2-5, with D possibly being TRBD1 (5 bases). The CDR3 is 14 amino acids. Trimming took off 4 bases at V and 5 bases at J, with 14 bases between the two ends. Germline lookup yields CDR1 LNHDA and CDR2 SQIVND (reference sequence). This CDR3 reads CASSKGLVGETQYF. CDR3 DNA sequence: TGTGCCAGTAGTAAGGGGCTCGTCGGGGAGACCCAGTACTTC.

This chain joins TRBV18 and TRBJ2-7, with D unresolved. V was clipped by 3 bases and J by 5 bases, with 8 bases between them. Germline V gene sequence: CDR1 KGHSH, CDR2 LQKENI. CDR3 length: 12 residues. The CDR3 loop reads CASSPTYHEQYF. The CDR3 DNA sequence: TGTGCCAGCTCACCGACTTACCACGAGCAGTACTTC.

This chain connects TRBV4-2 to TRBJ1-1; D gene uncertain. Trimming cost V 0 bases and J 1 base, with 6 bases left between them. Germline V gives CDR1 LGHNA, CDR2 YNFKEQ. The CDR3 consists of 14 residues. The CDR3 sequence: CASSQEGRNTEAFF. The DNA of the CDR3 is TGTGCCAGCAGCCAAGAAGGCCGGAACACTGAAGCTTTCTTT.

The chain carries TRBV18 and TRBJ1-6, with a weak D call TRBD1 (6 bases). CDR3 length: 15 amino acids. The germline CDR1 and CDR2 sequences are KGHSH and LQKENI. Trimming left V 4 bases short and J 6 bases short, with 13 bases between. This chain's CDR3 is CASSRPGTINSPLHF. The CDR3 DNA follows: TGTGCCAGCTCACGGCCGGGGACAATTAATTCACCCCTCCACTTT.

The rearrangement links TRBV4-3 to TRBJ2-7; TRBD2 matches at 9 bases. Germline CDR1 is LGHNA and CDR2 is YSLEER. There are 15 residues in the CDR3. Trimming at V came to 0 bases and at J to 4 bases, leaving 4 bases not matched to a gene. CDR3: CASSQDGTSTYEQYF. DNA for the CDR3: TGCGCCAGCAGCCAAGACGGGACTAGCACATACGAGCAGTACTTC.

The chain employs TRBV29-1 and TRBJ1-5, with TRBD1 identical over 8 bases. Looked up from germline, CDR1 is SQVTM and CDR2 is ANQGSEA. V lost 5 bases and J lost 10; bases outside the gene matches: 10. This CDR3 contains 13 residues. CDR3 nucleotides: TGCAGCGTTACGGACAGGGTTGGCGGACCCCAGCATTTT. Its translation: CSVTDRVGGPQHF.

The chain has TRBV27 and TRBJ1-1; D unresolved. Germline lookup yields CDR1 MNHEY and CDR2 SMNVEV (reference sequence). With 5 bases removed from V and 3 bases from J, the gap between germline ends came to 16 bases. The CDR3 covers 15 residues. The CDR3 loop reads CASSPNLGWDTEAFF. The CDR3 nucleotides are TGTGCCAGCAGTCCTAATTTGGGGTGGGACACTGAAGCTTTCTTT.

The rearrangement links TRBV6-2 or TRBV6-3 to TRBJ2-7; possible D gene TRBD1, 6 bases. CDR1 MNHEY and CDR2 SVGEGT come from the germline V gene. This CDR3 contains 16 residues. The V end lost 4 bases, the J end lost 3 bases, and 19 bases lay between the germline ends. The CDR3 here is CASSFSLRGSYYEQYF. In DNA form, the CDR3 reads TGTGCCAGCAGTTTTAGCCTGAGGGGGAGCTACTACGAGCAGTACTTC.